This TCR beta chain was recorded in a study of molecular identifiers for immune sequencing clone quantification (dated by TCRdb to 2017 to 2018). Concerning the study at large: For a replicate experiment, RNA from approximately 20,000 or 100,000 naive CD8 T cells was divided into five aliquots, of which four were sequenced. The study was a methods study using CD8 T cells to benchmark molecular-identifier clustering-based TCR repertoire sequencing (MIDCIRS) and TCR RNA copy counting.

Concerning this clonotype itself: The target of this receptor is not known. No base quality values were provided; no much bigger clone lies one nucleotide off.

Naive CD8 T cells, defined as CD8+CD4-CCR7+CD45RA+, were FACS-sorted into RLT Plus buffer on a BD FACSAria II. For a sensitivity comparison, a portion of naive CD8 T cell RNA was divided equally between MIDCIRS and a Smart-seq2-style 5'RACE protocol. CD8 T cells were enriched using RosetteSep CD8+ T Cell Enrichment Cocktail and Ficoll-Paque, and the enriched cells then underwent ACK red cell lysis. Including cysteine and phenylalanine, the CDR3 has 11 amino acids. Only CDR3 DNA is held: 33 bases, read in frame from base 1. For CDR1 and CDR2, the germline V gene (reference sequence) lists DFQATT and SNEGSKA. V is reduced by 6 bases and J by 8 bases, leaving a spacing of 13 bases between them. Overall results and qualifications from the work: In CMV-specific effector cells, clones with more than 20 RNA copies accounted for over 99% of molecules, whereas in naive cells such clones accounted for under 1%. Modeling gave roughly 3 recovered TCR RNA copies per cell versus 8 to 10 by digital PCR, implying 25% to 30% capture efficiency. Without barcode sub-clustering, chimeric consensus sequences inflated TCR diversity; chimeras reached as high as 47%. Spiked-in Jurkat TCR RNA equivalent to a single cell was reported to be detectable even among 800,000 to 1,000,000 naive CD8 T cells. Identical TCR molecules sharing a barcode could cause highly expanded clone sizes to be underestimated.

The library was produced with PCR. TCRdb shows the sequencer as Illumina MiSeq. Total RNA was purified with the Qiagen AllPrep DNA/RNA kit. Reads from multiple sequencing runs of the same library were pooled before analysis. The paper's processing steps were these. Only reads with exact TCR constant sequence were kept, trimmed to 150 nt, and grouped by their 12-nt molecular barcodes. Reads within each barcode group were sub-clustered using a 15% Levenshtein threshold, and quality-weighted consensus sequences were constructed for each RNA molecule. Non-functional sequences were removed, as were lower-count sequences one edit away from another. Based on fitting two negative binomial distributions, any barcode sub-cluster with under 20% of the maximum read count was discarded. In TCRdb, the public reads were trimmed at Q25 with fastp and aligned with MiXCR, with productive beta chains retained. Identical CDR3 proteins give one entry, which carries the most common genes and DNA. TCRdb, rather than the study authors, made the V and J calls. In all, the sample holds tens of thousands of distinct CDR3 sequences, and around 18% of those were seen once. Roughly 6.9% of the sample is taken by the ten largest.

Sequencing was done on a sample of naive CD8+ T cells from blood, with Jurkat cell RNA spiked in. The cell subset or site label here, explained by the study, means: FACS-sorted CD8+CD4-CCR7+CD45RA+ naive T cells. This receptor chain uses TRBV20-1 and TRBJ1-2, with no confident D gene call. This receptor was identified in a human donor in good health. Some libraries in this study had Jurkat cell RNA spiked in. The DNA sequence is TGCAGTGCAAGGTGGAGTGACGGCTACACCTTC. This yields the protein CSARWSDGYTF.